This entry lists 25 T cell receptor beta chains sequenced from one sample in a study of beta chain features in type 1 diabetes. Since all of the isolated RNA was reverse transcribed, expressed TCRB transcripts were what got sequenced. Profiled with immunoSEQ multiplex PCR; TCRdb holds only in-frame clones, not every one. The data contain 300,000 to 450,000 clones, around 12% of them singletons. The sequenced material came from naive CD4+ T cells from blood. These receptors were taken from a man between 18 and 35 years old in good health.

Only a few counts were recorded for this clone. The J gene is TRBJ1-5, the V gene TRBV30; D gene ambiguous. The CDR3 has 14 amino acids. Germline V lookup: CDR1 GTSNPN, CDR2 SVGIG (reference sequence). V lost 0 bases and J 5 bases, leaving 11 bases between the germline ends. In DNA form, the CDR3 reads TGTGCCTGGAGTGTAGGGAGGGTTGATCAGCCCCAGCATTTT. This codes for CAWSVGRVDQPQHF.

Of note for this clone: The identical CDR3 is also encoded by other nucleotide sequences in the sample. This chain joins TRBV6-6 and TRBJ2-7; D is uncertain. The germline CDR1 and CDR2 sequences are MNHNY and SVGAGI (reference sequence). This CDR3 contains 13 residues. V lost 2 bases and J lost 1, with 6 bases in between. The CDR3: CASSYGLSYEQYF. For the CDR3, the DNA is TGTGCCAGCAGTTACGGGCTGTCCTACGAGCAGTACTTC.

This clone has a handful of counts. This chain links TRBV9 with TRBJ1-6, with D unresolved. CDR1 is SGDLS and CDR2 is YYNGEE in the germline V gene. Trimming left V 0 bases short and J 6 bases short, with 13 bases between. The CDR3 consists of 16 residues. The CDR3 reads CASSVDVARGNSPLHF. The CDR3 DNA sequence: TGTGCCAGCAGCGTAGATGTGGCTCGGGGTAATTCACCCCTCCACTTT.

This clone came up a few times. The gene calls are TRBV5-1 and TRBJ2-7, with a weak D call TRBD1 (5 bases). Trimming removed 0 bases at V and 3 bases at J, with 7 bases between. The CDR3 sequence is 13 residues long. Germline CDR1 and CDR2: SGHRS and YFSETQ. CDR3 sequence: CASSLGTHYEQYF. As DNA, the CDR3 is TGCGCCAGCAGCTTGGGGACACACTACGAGCAGTACTTC.

This clone was counted only a few times. J is TRBJ1-1 and V is TRBV7-8, with D perhaps TRBD1 (6 bases). Trimming left V 4 bases short and J 1 base short, with 13 bases between. Germline CDR1 SGHVS, CDR2 FQNEAQ. The CDR3 has 15 amino acids. CDR3 amino acids: CASSWTGHTNTEAFF. The CDR3, as DNA: TGTGCCAGCAGCTGGACGGGACACACGAACACTGAAGCTTTCTTT.

This clone was seen more than once but under ten times. The genes are TRBV6-5 and TRBJ2-3, with 7 positions matching TRBD1. The V gene's germline CDR1 is MNHEY and CDR2 SVGAGI. V lost 5 bases to trimming and J lost 4 bases; unmatched junction nucleotides: 9. This CDR3 is 15 amino acids long. CDR3 protein: CASSRGQRKPDTQYF. In DNA, the CDR3 is TGTGCCAGCAGTCGGGGACAGCGCAAGCCAGATACGCAGTATTTT.

This clone was picked up a small number of times. The V and J genes are TRBV9 and TRBJ1-2; tentative D call: TRBD1 (5 bases). The CDR3 has 12 amino acids. Germline lookup yields CDR1 SGDLS and CDR2 YYNGEE. The V gene lost 3 bases and the J gene lost 3 bases, with 6 bases spanning the gap. The CDR3 loop reads CASSARDYGYTF. The CDR3 DNA follows: TGTGCCAGCAGCGCCAGGGACTATGGCTACACCTTC.

This sequence joins TRBV28 and TRBJ2-7; TRBD2 matches 10 bases. Trimming removed 3 bases from V and 0 bases from J; junction bases left unmatched: 11. The CDR3 length is 18 residues. The V gene's germline CDR1 is MDHEN and CDR2 SYDVKM. The CDR3: CASSFTLTSGVFSYEQYF. The CDR3 DNA follows: TGTGCCAGCAGTTTCACCTTAACTAGCGGGGTCTTCTCCTACGAGCAGTACTTC.

The CDR3 is CASSEARSNYGYTF. The CDR3 DNA reads TGTGCCAGCAGTGAGGCCAGGTCAAACTATGGCTACACCTTC. The rearrangement joins TRBV2 to TRBJ1-2; D unclear. CDR3 length: 14 residues. The germline CDR1 and CDR2 sequences are SNHLY and FYNNEI. Trimming pared 3 bases from V and 2 bases from J, leaving 10 bases between.

This clone turned up a few times. This chain joins TRBV6-1 and TRBJ2-7; 10 positions match TRBD1. Trimming at V came to 0 bases and at J to 4 bases, leaving 3 bases not matched to a gene. The CDR3 has 15 residues. Per the germline V gene, CDR1 is MNHNS and CDR2 is SASEGT. The CDR3 DNA reads as TGTGCCAGCAGTGAAGCGGTGGGACAGGGGTACGAGCAGTACTTC. Residues: CASSEAVGQGYEQYF.

The chain is built from TRBV6-5 and TRBJ2-7; TRBD2 matches 7 bases. With V trimmed by 6 bases and J by 1 base, 9 bases remained unmatched. The CDR3 covers 15 residues. CDR1 is MNHEY, CDR2 SVGAGI, per germline. Written as DNA, the CDR3 is TGTGCCAGCAGCAGGGCTAGCGGCTCTTCCTACGAGCAGTACTTC. This translates into CASSRASGSSYEQYF.

Comments on this clone: Other DNA sequences from this sample encode an identical CDR3 as well. The V gene is TRBV9, the J gene TRBJ2-1, with a tentative D call TRBD2 (6 bases). Per germline, CDR1 SGDLS and CDR2 YYNGEE. The CDR3 sequence is 15 residues long. V was cut by 0 bases and J by 4 bases, with 11 bases left in between. CDR3 coding DNA: TGTGCCAGCAGCGTAGATAGCGGAAGTTACAATGAGCAGTTCTTC. Translated: CASSVDSGSYNEQFF.

This clone has more than one count but fewer than ten. The rearrangement links TRBV15 to TRBJ2-3; no definite D call. Per germline, CDR1 LNHNV and CDR2 YYDKDF (reference sequence). There are 13 residues in the CDR3. Deletions cut 3 bases from V and 5 bases from J, with 9 bases between. The CDR3 region is CATSRQSQDTQYF. In nucleotides, the CDR3 is TGTGCCACCAGCAGGCAGTCTCAAGATACGCAGTATTTT.

This clone was picked up a small number of times. J is TRBJ2-1 and V is TRBV7-9; 7 bases are shared with TRBD1. The CDR3 has 13 residues. The V gene end was trimmed by 6 bases and the J gene end by 4 bases; junction bases not matched to a gene: 3. In germline, CDR1 is SEHNR, CDR2 FQNEAQ (reference sequence). CDR3 nucleotide sequence: TGTGCCAGCAGATCGACAGGGTACAATGAGCAGTTCTTC. As protein: CASRSTGYNEQFF.

The chain joins TRBV9 to TRBJ1-2, with D perhaps TRBD1 (5 bases). With 3 bases removed from V and 6 bases from J, the gap between germline ends came to 9 bases. Germline V gene sequence: CDR1 SGDLS, CDR2 YYNGEE. CDR3 size: 12 residues. The CDR3 sequence is CASSAGGDGYTF. Here the CDR3 DNA reads TGTGCCAGCAGCGCGGGGGGTGATGGCTACACCTTC. The variable domain in full, with the rest retrieved from reference TRBV9 and TRBJ1-2, is DSGVTQTPKHLITATGQRVTLRCSPRSGDLSVYWYQQSLDQGLQFLIQYYNGEERAKGNILERFSAQQFPDLHSELNLSSLELGDSALYFCASSAGGDGYTFGSGTRLTVV.

This chain joins TRBV5-1 and TRBJ1-1; 7 nucleotides line up with TRBD1. Trimming took 4 bases from V and 3 from J; bases not matched to a gene: 18. From germline, CDR1 is SGHRS and CDR2 YFSETQ. The CDR3 spans 18 residues. This CDR3 is CASSRTGILVGSDTEAFF. The CDR3 DNA reads as TGCGCCAGCAGCCGGACAGGCATCCTCGTTGGTTCGGACACTGAAGCTTTCTTT.

This chain links TRBV28 with TRBJ1-2, with 8 bases aligning to TRBD1. The CDR3 is 12 amino acids. The trim removed 4 bases at V and 7 bases at J, leaving 2 bases unmatched. Germline V gives CDR1 MDHEN, CDR2 SYDVKM. The CDR3 reads CASSSGQGGYTF. The CDR3 bases are TGTGCCAGCAGTTCCGGACAGGGTGGCTACACCTTC.

The chain carries TRBV30 and TRBJ2-5; 7 nucleotides match TRBD2. The V and J ends lost 2 bases and 2 bases, in that order; junction bases with no gene match: 5. The germline V gene has CDR1 GTSNPN and CDR2 SVGIG (reference sequence). The length of the CDR3 is 14 residues. The CDR3 coding sequence is TGTGCCTGGAGTCTGGCGGGAGTGCAAGAGACCCAGTACTTC. Protein product: CAWSLAGVQETQYF.

The chain uses TRBV11-2 and TRBJ1-2, with D possibly TRBD1 on 5 matching bases. The germline V gene encodes CDR1 SGHAT and CDR2 FQNNGV. Trimming pared 1 base from V and 8 bases from J, leaving 8 bases between. The CDR3 extends over 12 amino acids. Written as DNA, the CDR3 is TGTGCCAGCAGCTTAGGCAGGGAAGGCTACACCTTC. Translating gives CASSLGREGYTF.

This chain connects TRBV11-2 to TRBJ2-5; 8 bases fit TRBD1. Germline V gene sequence: CDR1 SGHAT, CDR2 FQNNGV. Germline trimming cut 2 bases from V and 2 bases from J; bases unmatched to any gene: 16. The CDR3 has 19 residues. The CDR3 DNA follows: TGTGCCAGCAGCTTATGGAAGTGGACAGGGTCTGGCCTACAAGAGACCCAGTACTTC. It translates to CASSLWKWTGSGLQETQYF.

This clone has ten or more counts. The V and J genes are TRBV4-3 and TRBJ2-1, with TRBD2 matching 9 bases. The junction had 8 bases not matched to a gene; V was cut back by 0 bases and J by 5 bases. The CDR3 consists of 17 residues. CDR1 and CDR2 (germline): LGHNA, YSLEER. In DNA, the CDR3 is TGCGCCAGCAGCCAAGAAAGTAGCCTAGCGGGAAACAATGAGCAGTTCTTC. This encodes CASSQESSLAGNNEQFF.

This chain joins TRBV6-5 and TRBJ1-5, with D hard to call. The CDR3 has 14 amino acids. Trimming shortened V by 2 bases and J by 7 bases, and 12 bases separated the two germline ends. Germline lookup yields CDR1 MNHEY and CDR2 SVGAGI. The chain's CDR3 is CASSYGPVGQPQHF. The CDR3 nucleotides are TGTGCCAGCAGTTACGGCCCGGTGGGCCAGCCCCAGCATTTT.

The chain recombines TRBV19 with TRBJ1-2; 9 bases fit TRBD1. With 11 bases clipped from V and 8 bases from J, the junction kept 9 bases outside the gene matches. The V gene's germline CDR1 is LNHDA and CDR2 SQIVND (reference sequence). The CDR3 sequence is 12 residues long. The CDR3, as DNA: TGTGCCTGCTACAGGGGGCTTAACGGCTACACCTTC. It is translated as CACYRGLNGYTF.

This rearrangement joins TRBV2 to TRBJ1-5; the D gene is possibly TRBD1 (6 bases). V dropped 5 bases and J dropped 5 bases, with 16 bases sitting between them. This CDR3 comprises 15 residues. The V gene's germline CDR1 is SNHLY and CDR2 FYNNEI. The CDR3 coding sequence is TGTGCCAGCAGTCCACAGGGATACGGCTATCAGCCCCAGCATTTT. Protein sequence: CASSPQGYGYQPQHF.

This clone was observed a handful of times. The chain combines TRBV6-1 with TRBJ1-1; no definite D call. This CDR3 has 13 amino acids. Trimming pared 6 bases from V and 0 bases from J, leaving 8 bases between. Germline assignment: CDR1 MNHNS and CDR2 SASEGT. The DNA for the CDR3 is TGTGCCAGCAGCGACACATTGAACACTGAAGCTTTCTTT. This gives the protein CASSDTLNTEAFF.